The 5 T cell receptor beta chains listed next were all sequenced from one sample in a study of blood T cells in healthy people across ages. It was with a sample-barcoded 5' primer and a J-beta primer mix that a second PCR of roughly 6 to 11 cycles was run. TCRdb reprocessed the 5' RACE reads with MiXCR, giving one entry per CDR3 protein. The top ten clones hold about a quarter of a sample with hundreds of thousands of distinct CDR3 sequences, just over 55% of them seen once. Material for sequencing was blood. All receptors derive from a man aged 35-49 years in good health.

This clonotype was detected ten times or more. The DNA of the CDR3 is TGTGCCACCAGCCCCCCGGGACAGACCTATGGCTACACCTTC. Translated, it gives CATSPPGQTYGYTF. The chain couples TRBV24-1 to TRBJ1-2, with 7 bases lining up with TRBD1. Per germline, CDR1 KGHDR and CDR2 SFDVKD. The CDR3 contains 14 residues. V shed 7 bases and J 4 bases; nucleotides not matched to a gene: 8.

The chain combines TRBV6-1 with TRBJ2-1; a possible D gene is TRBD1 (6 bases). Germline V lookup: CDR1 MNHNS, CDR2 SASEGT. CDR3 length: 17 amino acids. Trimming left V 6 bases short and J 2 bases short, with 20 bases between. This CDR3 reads CASRTEGVRGTYNEQFF. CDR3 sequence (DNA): TGTGCCAGCAGAACCGAGGGGGTTCGCGGAACCTACAATGAGCAGTTCTTC.

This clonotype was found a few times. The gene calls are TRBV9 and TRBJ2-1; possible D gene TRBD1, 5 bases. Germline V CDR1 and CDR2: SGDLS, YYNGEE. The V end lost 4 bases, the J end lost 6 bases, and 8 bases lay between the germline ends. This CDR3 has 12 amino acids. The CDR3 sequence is CASSTRVNEQFF. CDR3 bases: TGTGCCAGCAGCACCAGGGTCAATGAGCAGTTCTTC.

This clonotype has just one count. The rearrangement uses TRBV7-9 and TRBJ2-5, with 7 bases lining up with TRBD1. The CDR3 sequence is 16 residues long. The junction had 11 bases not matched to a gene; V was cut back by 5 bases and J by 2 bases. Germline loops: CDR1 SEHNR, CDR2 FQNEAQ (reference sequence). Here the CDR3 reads CASSQLTGTGQETQYF. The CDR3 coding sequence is TGTGCCAGCAGCCAACTGACAGGGACGGGGCAAGAGACCCAGTACTTC.

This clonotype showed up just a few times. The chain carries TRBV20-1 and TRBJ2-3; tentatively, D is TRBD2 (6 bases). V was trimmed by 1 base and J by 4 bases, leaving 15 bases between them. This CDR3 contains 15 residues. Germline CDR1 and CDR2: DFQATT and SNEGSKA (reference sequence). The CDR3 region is CSARVGGNVPDTQYF. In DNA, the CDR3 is TGCAGTGCTAGAGTTGGCGGGAACGTCCCAGATACGCAGTATTTT.